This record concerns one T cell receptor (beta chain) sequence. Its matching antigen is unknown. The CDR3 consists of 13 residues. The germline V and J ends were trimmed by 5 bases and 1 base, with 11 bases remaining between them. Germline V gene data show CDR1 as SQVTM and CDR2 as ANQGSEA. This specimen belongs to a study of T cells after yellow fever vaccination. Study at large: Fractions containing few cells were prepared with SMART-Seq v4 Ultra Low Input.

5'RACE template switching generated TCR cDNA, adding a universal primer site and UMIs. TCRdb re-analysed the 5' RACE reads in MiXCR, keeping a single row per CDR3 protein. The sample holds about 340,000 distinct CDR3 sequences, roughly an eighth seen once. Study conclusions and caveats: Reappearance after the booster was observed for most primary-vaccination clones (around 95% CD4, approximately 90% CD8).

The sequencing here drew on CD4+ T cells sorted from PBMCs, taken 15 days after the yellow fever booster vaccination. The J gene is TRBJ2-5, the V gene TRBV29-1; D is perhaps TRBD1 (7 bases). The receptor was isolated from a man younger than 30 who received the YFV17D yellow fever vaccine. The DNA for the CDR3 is TGCAGCGTTCGGGGGACAGTCCAAGAGACCCAGTACTTC. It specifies CSVRGTVQETQYF.